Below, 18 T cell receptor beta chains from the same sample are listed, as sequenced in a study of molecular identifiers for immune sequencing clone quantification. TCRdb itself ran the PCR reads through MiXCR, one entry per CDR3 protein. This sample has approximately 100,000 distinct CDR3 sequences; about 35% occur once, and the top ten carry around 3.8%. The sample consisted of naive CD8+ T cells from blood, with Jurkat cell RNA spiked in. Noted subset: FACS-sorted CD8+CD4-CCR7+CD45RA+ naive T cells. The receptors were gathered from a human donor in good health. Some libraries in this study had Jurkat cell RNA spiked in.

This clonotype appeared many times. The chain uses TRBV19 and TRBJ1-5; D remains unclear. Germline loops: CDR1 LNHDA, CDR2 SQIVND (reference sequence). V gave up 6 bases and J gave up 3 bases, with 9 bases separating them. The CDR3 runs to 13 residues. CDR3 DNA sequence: TGTGCCAGTAGCGGACGTCCCAATCAGCCCCAGCATTTT. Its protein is CASSGRPNQPQHF.

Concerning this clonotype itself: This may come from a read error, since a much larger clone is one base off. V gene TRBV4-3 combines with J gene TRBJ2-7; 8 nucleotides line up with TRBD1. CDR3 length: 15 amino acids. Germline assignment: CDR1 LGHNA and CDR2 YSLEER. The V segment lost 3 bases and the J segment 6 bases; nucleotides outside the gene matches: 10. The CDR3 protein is CASSHGQGKGSEQYF. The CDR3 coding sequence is TGCGCCAGCAGCCACGGACAGGGAAAGGGCTCCGAGCAGTACTTC.

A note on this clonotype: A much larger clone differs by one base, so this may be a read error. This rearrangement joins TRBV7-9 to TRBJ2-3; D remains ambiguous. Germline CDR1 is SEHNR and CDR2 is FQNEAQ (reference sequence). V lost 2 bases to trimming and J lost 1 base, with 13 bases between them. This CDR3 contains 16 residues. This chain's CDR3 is CASSLTLAFRTDTQYF. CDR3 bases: TGTGCCAGCAGCTTAACACTGGCATTTCGCACAGATACGCAGTATTTT.

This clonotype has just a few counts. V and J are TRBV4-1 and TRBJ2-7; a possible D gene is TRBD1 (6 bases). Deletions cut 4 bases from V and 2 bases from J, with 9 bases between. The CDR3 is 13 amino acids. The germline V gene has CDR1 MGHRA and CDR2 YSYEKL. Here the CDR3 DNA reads TGCGCCAGCAGCCCCAGGGGACCCTACGAGCAGTACTTC. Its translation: CASSPRGPYEQYF.

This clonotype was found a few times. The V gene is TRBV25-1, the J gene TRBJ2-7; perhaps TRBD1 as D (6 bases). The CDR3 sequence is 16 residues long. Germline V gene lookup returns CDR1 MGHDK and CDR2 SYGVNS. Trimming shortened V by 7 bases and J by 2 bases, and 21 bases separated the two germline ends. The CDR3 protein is CASTPMRQVGTYEQYF. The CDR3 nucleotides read TGTGCCAGCACCCCCATGAGACAGGTCGGTACCTACGAGCAGTACTTC.

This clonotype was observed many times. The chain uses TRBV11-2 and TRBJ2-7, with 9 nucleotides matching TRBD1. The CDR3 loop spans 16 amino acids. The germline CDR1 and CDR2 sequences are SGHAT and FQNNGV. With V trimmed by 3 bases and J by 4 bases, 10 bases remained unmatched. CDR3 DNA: TGTGCCAGCAGCTTGGGACAGGGAGACTTGGGGTACGAGCAGTACTTC. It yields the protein CASSLGQGDLGYEQYF. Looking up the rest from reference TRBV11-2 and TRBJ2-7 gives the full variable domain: EAGVAQSPRYKIIEKRQSVAFWCNPISGHATLYWYQQILGQGPKLLIQFQNNGVVDDSQLPKDRFSAERLKGVDSTLKIQPAKLEDSAVYLCASSLGQGDLGYEQYFGPGTRLTVT.

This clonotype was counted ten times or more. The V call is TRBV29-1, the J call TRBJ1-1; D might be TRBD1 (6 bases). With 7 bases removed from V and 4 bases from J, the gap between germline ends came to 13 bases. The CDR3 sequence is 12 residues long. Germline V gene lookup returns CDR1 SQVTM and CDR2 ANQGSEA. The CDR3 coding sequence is TGCAGCGCCTACAGGGAGGTCACTGAAGCTTTCTTT. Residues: CSAYREVTEAFF. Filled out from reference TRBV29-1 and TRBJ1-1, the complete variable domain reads SAVISQKPSRDICQRGTSLTIQCQVDSQVTMMFWYRQQPGQSLTLIATANQGSEATYESGFVIDKFPISRPNLTFSTLTVSNMSPEDSSIYLCSAYREVTEAFFGQGTRLTVV.

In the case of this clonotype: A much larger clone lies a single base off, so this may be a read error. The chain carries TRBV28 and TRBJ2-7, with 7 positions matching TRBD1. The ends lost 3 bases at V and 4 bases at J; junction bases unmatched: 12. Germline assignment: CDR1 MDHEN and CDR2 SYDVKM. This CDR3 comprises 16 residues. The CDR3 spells CASSFSQTGSRYEQYF. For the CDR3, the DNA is TGTGCCAGCAGTTTTTCCCAGACAGGGTCTAGGTACGAGCAGTACTTC.

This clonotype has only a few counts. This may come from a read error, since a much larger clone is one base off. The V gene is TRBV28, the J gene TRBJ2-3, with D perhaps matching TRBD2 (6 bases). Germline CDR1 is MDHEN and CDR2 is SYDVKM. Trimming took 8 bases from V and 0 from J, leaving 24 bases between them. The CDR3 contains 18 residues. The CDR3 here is CASGGFSGQRASTDTQYF. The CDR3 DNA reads TGTGCCAGCGGGGGTTTCAGTGGCCAGCGGGCTAGCACAGATACGCAGTATTTT.

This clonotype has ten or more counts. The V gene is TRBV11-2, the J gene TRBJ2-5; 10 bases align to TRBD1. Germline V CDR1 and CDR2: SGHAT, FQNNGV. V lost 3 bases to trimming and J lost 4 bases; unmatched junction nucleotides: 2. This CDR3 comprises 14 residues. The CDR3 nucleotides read TGTGCCAGCAGCTTCGGGACAGGGGCAGAGACCCAGTACTTC. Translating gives CASSFGTGAETQYF.

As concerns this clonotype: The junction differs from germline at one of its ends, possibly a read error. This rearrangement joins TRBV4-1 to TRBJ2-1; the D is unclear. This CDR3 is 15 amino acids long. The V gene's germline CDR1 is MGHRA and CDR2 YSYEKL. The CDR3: CASSRELAEYNEQLF. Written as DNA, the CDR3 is TGCGCCAGCAGCCGCGAGCTGGCGGAGTACAATGAGCAGCTCTTC.

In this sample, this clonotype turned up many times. CDR3 in amino acids: CASTEDSLSFVQPQHF. DNA for the CDR3: TGTGCCAGCACGGAGGACAGTCTGTCCTTTGTTCAGCCCCAGCATTTT. This sequence joins TRBV6-2 or TRBV6-3 and TRBJ1-5, with D perhaps matching TRBD1 (6 bases). The germline CDR1 and CDR2 sequences are MNHEY and SVGEGT. V lost 7 bases to trimming and J lost 6 bases, with 22 bases between them. This CDR3 contains 16 residues.

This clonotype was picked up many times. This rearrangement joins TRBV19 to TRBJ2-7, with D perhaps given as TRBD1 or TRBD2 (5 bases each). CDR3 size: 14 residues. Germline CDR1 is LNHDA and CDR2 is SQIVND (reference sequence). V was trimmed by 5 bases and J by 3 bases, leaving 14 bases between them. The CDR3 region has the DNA TGTGCCAGTAGTGCCGGGCCTGGGGGCTACGAGCAGTACTTC. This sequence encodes CASSAGPGGYEQYF.

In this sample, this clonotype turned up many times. CDR3 in DNA: TGCGCCAGCAGCTTGGAGGGTAGCGGGAGACCCGAGCAGTACTTC. Translated, it gives CASSLEGSGRPEQYF. V usage is TRBV5-1 and J usage is TRBJ2-7, with 9 nucleotides matching TRBD2. The trim removed 0 bases at V and 6 bases at J, leaving 7 bases unmatched. CDR1 is SGHRS and CDR2 is YFSETQ in the germline V gene. The CDR3 has 15 amino acids.

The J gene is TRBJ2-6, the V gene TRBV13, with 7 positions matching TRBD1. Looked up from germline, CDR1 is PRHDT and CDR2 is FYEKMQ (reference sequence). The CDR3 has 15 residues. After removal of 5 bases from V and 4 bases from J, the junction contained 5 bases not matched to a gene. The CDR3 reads CASSQGVTGANVLTF. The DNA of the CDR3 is TGTGCCAGCAGCCAGGGGGTTACCGGGGCCAACGTCCTGACTTTC.

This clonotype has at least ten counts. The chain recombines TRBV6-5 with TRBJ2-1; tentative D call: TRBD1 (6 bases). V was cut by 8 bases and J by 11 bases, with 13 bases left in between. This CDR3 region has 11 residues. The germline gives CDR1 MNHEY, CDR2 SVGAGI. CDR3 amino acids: CASESGTKQFF. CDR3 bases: TGTGCCAGCGAATCCGGGACAAAGCAGTTCTTC.

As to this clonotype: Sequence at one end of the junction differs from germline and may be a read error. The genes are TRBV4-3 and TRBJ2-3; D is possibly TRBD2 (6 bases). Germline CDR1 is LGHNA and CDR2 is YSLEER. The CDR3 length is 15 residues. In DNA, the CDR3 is TGCGCCAGCAGCCAAGATCAGGACTACCGAGATACGCAGAAATTT. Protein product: CASSQDQDYRDTQKF.

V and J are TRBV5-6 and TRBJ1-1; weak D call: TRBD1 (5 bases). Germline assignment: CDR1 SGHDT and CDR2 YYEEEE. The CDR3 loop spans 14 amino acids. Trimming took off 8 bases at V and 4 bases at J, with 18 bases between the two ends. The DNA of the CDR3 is TGTGCCAGTCACCTTATGGGGGGGAGCACTGAAGCTTTCTTT. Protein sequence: CASHLMGGSTEAFF.